The 17 T cell receptor beta chains below were found in one sample sequenced in a study of T cells in Graves' hyperthyroidism and ophthalmopathy. RNA transcripts yielded amplified TCR beta CDR3 regions. The HTBI primer set was used in a first-round RT-PCR of the TCR CDR3. TCRdb re-derived calls from the multiplex PCR reads in MiXCR, one entry per CDR3 protein. The data hold about 700,000 distinct CDR3 sequences, with 12% to 15% observed a single time. The sequenced sample consisted of blood. The receptors here all came from a young woman with Graves' hyperthyroidism.

This clonotype has ten or more counts. This chain links TRBV20-1 with TRBJ2-1, with D uncertain. Germline V lookup: CDR1 DFQATT, CDR2 SNEGSKA (reference sequence). Trimming shortened V by 3 bases and J by 7 bases, and 7 bases separated the two germline ends. The CDR3 extends over 11 amino acids. The CDR3 reads CSASPKNEQFF. In DNA form, the CDR3 reads TGCAGTGCTAGTCCAAAGAATGAGCAGTTCTTC.

This clonotype was counted between two and nine times. The DNA for the CDR3 is TGTGCCAGCAGAAGGGACAGGGGGTCTCCTGGGGCCAACGTCCTGACTTTC. Translation gives CASRRDRGSPGANVLTF. The J gene is TRBJ2-6, the V gene TRBV12-3 or TRBV12-4; 11 bases agree with TRBD1. The CDR3 is 17 residues long. Trimming cost V 6 bases and J 2 bases; bases outside gene matches: 6.

In its sample, this clonotype was seen a few times. This chain connects TRBV5-1 to TRBJ2-7; D call uncertain. Germline V gene data show CDR1 as SGHRS and CDR2 as YFSETQ. The CDR3 has 14 amino acids. V lost 1 base and J 2 bases, leaving 10 bases between the germline ends. CDR3 loop: CASSLIRHPYEQYF. The CDR3 bases are TGCGCCAGCAGCTTGATTCGACACCCCTACGAGCAGTACTTC.

The V gene is TRBV13, the J gene TRBJ2-1; 8 bases match TRBD2. Trimming took 2 bases from V and 4 from J; bases not matched to a gene: 10. Germline V gene data show CDR1 as PRHDT and CDR2 as FYEKMQ (reference sequence). The CDR3 totals 17 residues. Here the CDR3 DNA reads TGTGCCAGCAGCTTATATACGGGAGGGCCCCGATACAATGAGCAGTTCTTC. Protein product: CASSLYTGGPRYNEQFF.

This clonotype was counted many times. The rearrangement uses TRBV5-1 and TRBJ2-1; TRBD1 matches at 9 bases. Germline V CDR1 and CDR2: SGHRS, YFSETQ. The V segment lost 4 bases and the J segment 10 bases; nucleotides outside the gene matches: 3. The CDR3 has 12 amino acids. The CDR3 here is CASSKGQGEQFF. The CDR3 DNA is TGCGCCAGCAGCAAGGGACAGGGAGAGCAGTTCTTC.

This clonotype was picked up a small number of times. The rearrangement links TRBV19 to TRBJ1-4; D is uncertain. The CDR3 loop spans 13 amino acids. V lost 3 bases to trimming and J lost 10 bases, with 12 bases between them. Germline CDR1 and CDR2: LNHDA and SQIVND (reference sequence). CDR3 nucleotides: TGTGCCAGTAGTATGGCCAGCCCTGGAAAACTGTTTTTT. Translating it yields CASSMASPGKLFF.

This clonotype has a count of ten or more. The chain carries TRBV7-8 and TRBJ1-2; 7 bases match TRBD1. The CDR3 is 15 residues long. Germline V gives CDR1 SGHVS, CDR2 FQNEAQ. J was trimmed by 4 bases and V by 1 base; bases with no gene match: 6. This CDR3 reads CASSLEGGGGYGYTF. The DNA of the CDR3 is TGTGCCAGCAGCTTAGAGGGAGGGGGCGGCTATGGCTACACCTTC.

This clonotype was found many times. V and J are TRBV20-1 and TRBJ1-5, with TRBD1 matching 8 bases. With 6 bases clipped from V and 6 bases from J, the junction kept 10 bases outside the gene matches. CDR3 length: 14 residues. Germline lookup yields CDR1 DFQATT and CDR2 SNEGSKA (reference sequence). Here the CDR3 DNA reads TGCAGTGCAGGACCAGGACAGGGTGGTCAGCCCCAGCATTTT. It encodes CSAGPGQGGQPQHF.

This clonotype was picked up many times. J is TRBJ2-2 and V is TRBV7-3; D gene unclear. Germline values: CDR1 SGHTA, CDR2 FQGTGA. CDR3 length: 13 amino acids. V was cut by 5 bases and J by 5 bases, with 9 bases left in between. CDR3 sequence reads: CASSPGPTGELFF. DNA for the CDR3: TGTGCCAGCAGCCCCGGTCCGACCGGGGAGCTGTTTTTT.

The chain combines TRBV7-2 with TRBJ1-4; D may be TRBD1 (6 bases). CDR3 length equals 19 residues. The germline V gene has CDR1 SGHTA and CDR2 FQGNSA. V gave up 1 base and J gave up 4 bases, with 22 bases separating them. The CDR3 protein is CASSLVKVAEDSRNEKLFF. Here the CDR3 DNA reads TGTGCCAGCAGCTTAGTAAAGGTTGCCGAGGACAGTCGTAATGAAAAACTGTTTTTT.

This clonotype was counted many times. The chain employs TRBV11-2 and TRBJ2-7; the match to TRBD1 covers 8 bases. The CDR3 length is 16 residues. Losses at the gene ends were 1 base for V and 4 bases for J; bases not matched to a gene: 9. The germline gives CDR1 SGHAT, CDR2 FQNNGV. As DNA, the CDR3 is TGTGCCAGCAGCTTAGGTTATCGGACAGGGCGTTACGAGCAGTACTTC. Translating gives CASSLGYRTGRYEQYF.

There are a few counts of this clonotype. This chain joins TRBV5-6 and TRBJ2-7, with 10 bases fitting TRBD2. The germline CDR1 and CDR2 sequences are SGHDT and YYEEEE. V lost 1 base and J lost 3; bases outside the gene matches: 10. This CDR3 comprises 17 residues. CDR3 DNA: TGTGCCAGCAGCTTGTCGGACTTTCTAGCGGGGGTCTACGAGCAGTACTTC. The encoded protein is CASSLSDFLAGVYEQYF.

The chain uses TRBV27 and TRBJ1-2; D remains unclear. This CDR3 has 14 amino acids. The germline V and J ends were trimmed by 4 bases and 6 bases, with 15 bases remaining between them. The germline gives CDR1 MNHEY, CDR2 SMNVEV (reference sequence). The CDR3 is CASSSLSPKDGYTF. CDR3 bases: TGTGCCAGCAGTTCCCTTTCACCGAAGGATGGCTACACCTTC.

In its sample, this clonotype was seen a few times. A much more abundant neighbour one base away suggests this may be a read error. The CDR3 protein is CASSLRWGDQPQHF. The DNA for the CDR3 is TGTGCCAGCAGCCTAAGGTGGGGTGATCAGCCCCAGCATTTT. This rearrangement joins TRBV7-8 to TRBJ1-5; the D is unclear. Germline CDR1 is SGHVS and CDR2 is FQNEAQ. Trimming took 5 bases from V and 5 from J, leaving 13 bases between them. This CDR3 is built from 14 residues.

This clonotype was seen only a few times. The chain combines TRBV6-2 or TRBV6-3 with TRBJ1-5, with D possibly TRBD1 on 6 matching bases. Germline V gene lookup returns CDR1 MNHEY and CDR2 SVGEGT. V gave up 0 bases and J gave up 0 bases, with 12 bases separating them. The CDR3 sequence is 17 residues long. CDR3 amino acids: CASSYSIGGYSNQPQHF. The CDR3 region has the DNA TGTGCCAGCAGTTACTCGATCGGGGGCTATAGCAATCAGCCCCAGCATTTT.

The chain employs TRBV7-3 and TRBJ2-1; 12 bases map to TRBD2. Germline V lookup: CDR1 SGHTA, CDR2 FQGTGA. The V gene end was trimmed by 5 bases and the J gene end by 6 bases; junction bases not matched to a gene: 11. The CDR3 length is 17 residues. Here the CDR3 reads CASSLPGLAGQPNEQFF. The CDR3 bases are TGTGCCAGCAGCCTCCCAGGACTAGCGGGACAGCCCAATGAGCAGTTCTTC.

This clonotype was detected many times. The gene calls are TRBV7-9 and TRBJ2-7, with D possibly TRBD2 on 5 matching bases. Germline-derived CDR1 and CDR2 are SEHNR and FQNEAQ (reference sequence). This CDR3 has 14 residues. V was clipped by 0 bases and J by 0 bases, with 6 bases between them. The CDR3 loop reads CASSLAGDSYEQYF. The CDR3 nucleotides read TGTGCCAGCAGCTTAGCGGGAGACTCCTACGAGCAGTACTTC.